This is a list of T cell receptor beta chains from one sample in a study of shared clonotypes between healthy human individuals. Profiling relied on immunoSEQ multiplex PCR, and the TCRdb table lists in-frame clones only, not all of them. The sample has around 2,000,000 clones; approximately 94% are singletons. Sequenced sample: naive CD8+ T cells from PBMCs. All receptors derive from a man between 18 and 29 years old in good health. Some clones in this sample may be carry-over from other donors' samples. CDR3s include the opening cysteine and the closing phenylalanine or tryptophan. Fields, in order: D gene, V gene, J gene, clone size, CDR3 protein, CDR3 DNA. A D gene is named only where the DNA matches it firmly. Rows may omit the clone size; those that give it use once, few, many or a size class.

>TRBD2|TRBV18|TRBJ2-7|NA
CASSPLTSGSLNEQYF
TGTGCCAGCTCACCGCTGACTAGCGGGAGTCTCAACGAGCAGTACTTC
>NA|TRBV5-6|TRBJ1-1|NA
CASSLGSGPIEAFF
TGTGCCAGCAGCTTGGGCAGCGGACCCATTGAAGCTTTCTTT
>NA|TRBV5-1|TRBJ2-7|NA
CASSSPGEQYF
TGCGCCAGCAGCTCTCCAGGCGAGCAGTACTTC
>NA|TRBV11-2|TRBJ1-5|NA
CASSLGSGYSNQPQHF
TGTGCCAGCAGCTTAGGTTCAGGCTATAGCAATCAGCCCCAGCATTTT
>TRBD1|TRBV18|TRBJ2-3|NA
CASSPGQGTFPDTQYF
TGTGCCAGCTCACCAGGACAGGGAACGTTTCCAGATACGCAGTATTTT
>NA|TRBV28|TRBJ1-2|NA
CASSLGVGDTNYGYTF
TGTGCCAGCAGTTTAGGGGTGGGGGATACTAACTATGGCTACACCTTC
>TRBD2|TRBV6-1|TRBJ2-2|NA
CASSDVGLEPTGELFF
TGTGCCAGCAGTGATGTGGGACTAGAGCCCACCGGGGAGCTGTTTTTT
>TRBD1|TRBV10-2|TRBJ2-7|NA
CASRADRGREQYF
TGCGCCAGCAGAGCAGACAGGGGGCGCGAGCAGTACTTC
>NA|TRBV7-9|TRBJ2-6|NA
CASSTRQAGANVLTF
TGTGCCAGCAGCACCAGACAGGCGGGGGCCAACGTCCTGACTTTC
>NA|TRBV2|TRBJ2-7|once
CASSEAYRDYEQYF
TGTGCCAGCAGTGAAGCCTACAGGGACTACGAGCAGTACTTC
>TRBD2|TRBV13|TRBJ2-1|NA
CASSHGTSGTFEQFF
TGTGCCAGCAGCCACGGGACTAGCGGGACGTTTGAGCAGTTCTTC
>NA|TRBV27|TRBJ2-3|NA
CASSLGLSTDTQYF
TGTGCCAGCAGTTTGGGACTCAGCACAGATACGCAGTATTTT
>TRBD1|TRBV28|TRBJ2-7|few
CASSPTGHYEQYF
TGTGCCAGCAGTCCGACAGGGCACTACGAGCAGTACTTC
>NA|TRBV7-8|TRBJ2-2|NA
CASSRRVRENTGELFF
TGTGCCAGCAGCAGGAGGGTCAGAGAAAACACCGGGGAGCTGTTTTTT
>TRBD1|TRBV13|TRBJ2-3|NA
CASSPNRGRAGDTQYF
TGTGCCAGCAGCCCCAACAGGGGGCGCGCTGGAGATACGCAGTATTTT
>TRBD2|TRBV7-8|TRBJ2-1|NA
CASRLGGSGSYNEQFF
TGTGCCAGCAGACTAGGGGGTAGCGGGAGCTACAATGAGCAGTTCTTC
>NA|TRBV27|TRBJ1-5|NA
CASSFQGFNQPQHF
TGTGCCAGCAGTTTTCAGGGATTCAATCAGCCCCAGCATTTT
>NA|TRBV9|TRBJ2-5|NA
CASSPGQPQETQYF
TGTGCCAGCAGCCCCGGACAGCCTCAAGAGACCCAGTACTTC
>NA|TRBV6-6|TRBJ2-7|NA
CASMGDTPYEQYF
TGTGCCAGCATGGGGGACACCCCCTACGAGCAGTACTTC
>NA|TRBV28|TRBJ2-2|few
CASSYIETGELFF
TGTGCCAGCAGTTACATAGAAACCGGGGAGCTGTTTTTT
>NA|TRBV19|TRBJ1-5|few
CASSTGRQPQHF
TGTGCCAGTTCTACAGGTCGTCAGCCCCAGCATTTT
>NA|TRBV28|TRBJ2-2|NA
CASSLVTGANTGELFF
TGTGCCAGCAGTTTGGTGACAGGAGCGAACACCGGGGAGCTGTTTTTT
>NA|TRBV5-8|TRBJ2-7|NA
CASSLNQGSYEQYF
TGTGCCAGCAGCTTGAATCAGGGAAGCTACGAGCAGTACTTC
>NA|TRBV28|TRBJ1-2|NA
CASSDNYGYTF
TGTGCCAGCAGTGACAACTATGGCTACACCTTC
>NA|TRBV28|TRBJ2-1|NA
CASSLGYGNEQFF
TGTGCCAGCAGTTTAGGATACGGGAATGAGCAGTTCTTC
>NA|TRBV7-9|TRBJ2-7|once
CASSSPTDQSYDDEQYF
TGTGCCAGCAGCTCTCCGACAGATCAATCTTACGACGACGAGCAGTACTTC
>NA|TRBV15|TRBJ1-1|NA
CATSRGSGAFF
TGTGCCACCAGCAGAGGGTCCGGGGCTTTCTTT
>NA|TRBV28|TRBJ1-4|NA
CASSLGWTANEKLFF
TGTGCCAGCAGTTTAGGGTGGACAGCGAATGAAAAACTGTTTTTT
>NA|TRBV4-3|TRBJ2-7|NA
CASSPSFLLGSYEQYF
TGCGCCAGCAGCCCGAGTTTTTTACTAGGTTCCTACGAGCAGTACTTC
>TRBD1|TRBV10-1|TRBJ1-2|NA
CASSPEKTGIYGYTF
TGCGCCAGCAGTCCCGAAAAGACAGGGATCTATGGCTACACCTTC
>NA|TRBV7-3|TRBJ2-5|NA
CASSLTWAETQYF
TGTGCCAGCAGCTTAACGTGGGCAGAGACCCAGTACTTC
>NA|TRBV29-1|TRBJ2-7|NA
CSATGRDNSYEQYF
TGCAGCGCCACTGGTAGGGACAACTCCTACGAGCAGTACTTC
>NA|TRBV30|TRBJ2-7|NA
CAWSVLAGGDEQYF
TGTGCCTGGAGTGTATTGGCAGGCGGGGACGAGCAGTACTTC
>NA|TRBV5-7|TRBJ2-7|NA
CASSLTCLGHSYEQYF
TGTGCCAGCAGCTTGACTTGCTTGGGACACTCCTACGAGCAGTACTTC
>NA|TRBV10-3|TRBJ1-1|NA
CAISESWGAEAFF
TGTGCCATCAGTGAGTCGTGGGGGGCTGAAGCTTTCTTT
>NA|TRBV7-9|TRBJ1-1|NA
CASSLSDRTGENTEAFF
TGTGCCAGCAGCTTAAGTGACCGTACAGGCGAGAACACTGAAGCTTTCTTT
>NA|TRBV19|TRBJ2-1|NA
CASSPYLGELGEQFF
TGTGCCAGTAGCCCCTATCTAGGAGAACTGGGTGAGCAGTTCTTC
>NA|TRBV28|TRBJ1-2|once
CASSLYRTTVYTF
TGTGCCAGCAGTTTGTACCGTACGACAGTCTACACCTTC
>TRBD2|TRBV7-9|TRBJ2-7|NA
CASSAGVEQYF
TGTGCCAGCAGCGCGGGGGTTGAGCAGTACTTC
>TRBD2|TRBV25-1|TRBJ2-7|NA
CASIGPAGGSYEQYF
TGTGCCAGCATCGGACCCGCGGGAGGAAGCTACGAGCAGTACTTC
>NA|TRBV7-9|TRBJ1-5|few
CASSLGGEGSQHF
TGTGCCAGCAGCTTAGGCGGGGAGGGGTCCCAGCATTTT
>NA|TRBV27|TRBJ1-4|NA
CASSLSLGVNEKLFF
TGTGCCAGCAGTTTATCGCTAGGAGTTAATGAAAAACTGTTTTTT
>TRBD1|TRBV6-6|TRBJ2-5|NA
CASSYGVGGEETQYF
TGTGCCAGCAGTTACGGCGTAGGGGGCGAAGAGACCCAGTACTTC
>NA|TRBV9|TRBJ2-3|NA
CASSVYGLSGDTQYF
TGTGCCAGCAGCGTATACGGGTTGTCTGGAGATACGCAGTATTTT